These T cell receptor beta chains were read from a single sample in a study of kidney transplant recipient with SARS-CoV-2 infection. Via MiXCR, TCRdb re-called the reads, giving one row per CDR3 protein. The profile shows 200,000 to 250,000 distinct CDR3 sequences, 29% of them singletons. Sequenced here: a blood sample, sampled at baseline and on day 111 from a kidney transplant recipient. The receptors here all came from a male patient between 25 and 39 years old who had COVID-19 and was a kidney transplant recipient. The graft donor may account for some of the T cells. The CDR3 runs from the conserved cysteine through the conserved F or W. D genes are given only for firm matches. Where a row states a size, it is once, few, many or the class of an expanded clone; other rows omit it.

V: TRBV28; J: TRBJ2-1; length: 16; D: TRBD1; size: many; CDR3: CASRGTGDSVYNEQFF; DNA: TGTGCCAGCAGAGGGACAGGGGATTCGGTCTACAATGAGCAGTTCTTC
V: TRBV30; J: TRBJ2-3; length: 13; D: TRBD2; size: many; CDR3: CAWMELAGDTQYF; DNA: TGTGCCTGGATGGAACTAGCGGGAGATACGCAGTATTTT
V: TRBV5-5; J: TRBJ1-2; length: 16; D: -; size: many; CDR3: CASMTIVSRKTYGYTF; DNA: TGTGCCAGCATGACCATTGTCTCGCGAAAGACCTATGGCTACACCTTC
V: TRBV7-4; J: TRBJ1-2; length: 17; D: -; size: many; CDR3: CASSSRTSARKTYGYTF; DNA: TGTGCCAGCAGCTCCCGGACTTCAGCTCGAAAGACCTATGGCTACACCTTC
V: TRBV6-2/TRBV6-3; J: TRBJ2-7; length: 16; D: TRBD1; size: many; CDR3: CASSYSIGQVVYEQYF; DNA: TGTGCCAGCAGTTACTCGATCGGACAGGTGGTTTACGAGCAGTACTTC
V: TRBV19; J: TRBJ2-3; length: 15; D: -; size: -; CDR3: CASSIDPGITDTQYF; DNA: TGTGCCAGTAGTATAGATCCAGGAATTACAGATACGCAGTATTTT
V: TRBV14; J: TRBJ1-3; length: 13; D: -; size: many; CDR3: CASSQDWRDTIYF; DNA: TGTGCCAGCAGCCAAGATTGGAGAGACACCATATATTTT
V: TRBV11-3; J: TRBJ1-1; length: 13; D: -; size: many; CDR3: CASSLNLNTEAFF; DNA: TGTGCCAGCAGCTTAAACTTGAACACTGAAGCTTTCTTT
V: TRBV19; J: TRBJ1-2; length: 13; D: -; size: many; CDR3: CASTKTENYGYTF; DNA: TGTGCCAGTACCAAAACAGAGAACTATGGCTACACCTTC
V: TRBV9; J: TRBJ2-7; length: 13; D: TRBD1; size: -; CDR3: CASTFRQGGEQYF; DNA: TGTGCCAGCACCTTCAGACAGGGCGGCGAGCAGTACTTC
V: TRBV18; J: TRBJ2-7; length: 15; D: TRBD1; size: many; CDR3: CASSPSPGQGNEQYF; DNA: TGTGCCAGCTCACCATCTCCGGGACAGGGAAACGAGCAGTACTTC
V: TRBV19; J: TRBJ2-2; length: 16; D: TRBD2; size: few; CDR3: CANSTLAGGRAGELFF; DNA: TGTGCCAATAGTACTTTAGCGGGAGGGAGGGCCGGGGAGCTGTTTTTT
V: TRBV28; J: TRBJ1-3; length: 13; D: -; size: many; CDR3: CASSPSSGNTIYF; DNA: TGTGCCAGCAGTCCCAGCTCTGGAAACACCATATATTTT
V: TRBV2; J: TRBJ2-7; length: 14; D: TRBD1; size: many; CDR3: CASSGQGSSYEQYF; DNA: TGTGCCAGCAGTGGACAGGGTAGTTCCTACGAGCAGTACTTC
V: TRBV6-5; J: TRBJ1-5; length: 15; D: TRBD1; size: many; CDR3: CASRRQGRGNQPQHF; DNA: TGTGCCAGCAGAAGACAGGGCAGGGGCAATCAGCCCCAGCATTTT
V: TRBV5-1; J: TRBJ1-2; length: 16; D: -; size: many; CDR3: CASTKRSVRKTYGYTF; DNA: TGCGCCAGCACTAAACGATCGGTTCGAAAGACCTATGGCTACACCTTC
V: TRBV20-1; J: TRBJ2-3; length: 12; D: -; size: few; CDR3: CSARRDPGWEDF; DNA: TGCAGTGCTAGAAGGGACCCCGGTTGGGAGGACTTT
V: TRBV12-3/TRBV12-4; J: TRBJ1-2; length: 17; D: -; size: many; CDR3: CASSSDASFRKTYGYTF; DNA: TGTGCCAGCAGTAGCGACGCCAGCTTCCGAAAGACCTATGGCTACACCTTC
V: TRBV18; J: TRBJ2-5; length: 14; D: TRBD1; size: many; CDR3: CASSLAGTGETQYF; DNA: TGTGCCAGCTCACTTGCCGGGACAGGGGAGACCCAGTACTTC
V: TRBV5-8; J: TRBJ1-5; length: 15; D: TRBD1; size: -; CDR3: CAGSFGQGEDQPQHF; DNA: TGTGCCGGCAGCTTCGGACAGGGAGAGGATCAGCCCCAGCATTTT
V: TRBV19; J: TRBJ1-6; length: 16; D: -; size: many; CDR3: CASSSLGSSLLSPLHF; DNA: TGTGCCAGTAGTAGCCTAGGCTCATCGCTGTTGTCACCCCTCCACTTT
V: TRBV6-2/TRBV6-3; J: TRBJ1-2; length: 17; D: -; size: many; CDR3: CASSLVGCIGKTYGYTF; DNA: TGTGCCAGCAGTTTAGTAGGCTGCATCGGAAAGACCTATGGCTACACCTTC
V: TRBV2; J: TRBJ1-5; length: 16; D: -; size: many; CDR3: CASSEEGGFYNQPQHF; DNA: TGTGCCAGCAGTGAAGAGGGAGGTTTTTACAATCAGCCCCAGCATTTT
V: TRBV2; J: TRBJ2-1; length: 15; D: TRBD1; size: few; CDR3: CASSSGQVAPNEQFF; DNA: TGTGCCAGCAGTTCCGGACAGGTCGCCCCCAATGAGCAGTTCTTC
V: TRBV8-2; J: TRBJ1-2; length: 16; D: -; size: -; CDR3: CGSQYSDSRKTYGYTF; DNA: TGTGGCAGTCAATACAGTGATAGCCGAAAGACCTATGGCTACACCTTC
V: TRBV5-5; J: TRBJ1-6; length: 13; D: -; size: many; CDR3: CASSNGVNSPLHF; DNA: TGTGCCAGCAGCAATGGGGTTAATTCACCCCTCCACTTT
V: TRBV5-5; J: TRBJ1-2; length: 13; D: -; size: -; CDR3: CASSSPDSYGYTF; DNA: TGTGCCAGCAGCTCCCCGGACAGCTATGGCTACACCTTC
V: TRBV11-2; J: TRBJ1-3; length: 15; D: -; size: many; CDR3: CASSLGAGAGNTIYF; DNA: TGTGCCAGCAGCTTGGGGGCAGGGGCTGGAAACACCATATATTTT
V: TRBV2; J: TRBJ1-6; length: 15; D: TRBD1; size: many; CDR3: CASSERGTGTWPLHF; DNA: TGTGCCAGCAGTGAAAGGGGGACAGGGACTTGGCCCCTCCACTTT
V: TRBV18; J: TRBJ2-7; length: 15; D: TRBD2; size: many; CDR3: CASSPKRETAYEQYF; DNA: TGTGCCAGCTCACCAAAGCGGGAGACCGCCTACGAGCAGTACTTC
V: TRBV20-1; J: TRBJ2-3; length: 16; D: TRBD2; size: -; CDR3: CSARDWASGEIDTQYF; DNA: TGCAGTGCTAGAGATTGGGCTAGCGGGGAGATAGATACGCAGTATTTT
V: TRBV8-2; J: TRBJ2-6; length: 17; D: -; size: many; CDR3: CGKIKRITQSRANVLTF; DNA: TGTGGCAAAATCAAGAGGATAACACAAAGTCGGGCCAACGTCCTGACTTTC
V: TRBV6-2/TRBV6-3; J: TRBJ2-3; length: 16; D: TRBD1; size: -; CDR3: CASSGHRGQGTDTQYF; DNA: TGTGCCAGCAGTGGCCACCGGGGACAGGGGACAGATACGCAGTATTTT
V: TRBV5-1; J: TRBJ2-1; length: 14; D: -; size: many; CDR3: CASLPGPDYNEQFF; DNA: TGCGCCAGCTTGCCGGGACCAGACTACAATGAGCAGTTCTTC
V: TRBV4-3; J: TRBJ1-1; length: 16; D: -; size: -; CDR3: CVSSPQVGISYTEAFF; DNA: TGCGTCAGCAGCCCGCAAGTCGGGATTTCGTACACTGAAGCTTTCTTT
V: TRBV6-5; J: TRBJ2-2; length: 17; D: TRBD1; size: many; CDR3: CASSYSGQPANTGELFF; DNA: TGTGCCAGCAGTTACTCGGGACAGCCGGCGAACACCGGGGAGCTGTTTTTT
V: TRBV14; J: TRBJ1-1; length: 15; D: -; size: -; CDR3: CANSQTPGQNTEAFF; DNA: TGTGCCAACAGCCAAACACCGGGACAGAACACTGAAGCTTTCTTT
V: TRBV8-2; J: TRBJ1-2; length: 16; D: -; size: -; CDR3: CGSAISDSRKTYGYTF; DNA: TGTGGCAGTGCGATCAGTGATAGCCGAAAGACCTATGGCTACACCTTC
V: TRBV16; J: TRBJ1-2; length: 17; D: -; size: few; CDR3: CASSYCRVVRKTYGYTF; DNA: TGTGCCAGCAGCTATTGCCGGGTCGTTAGAAAGACCTATGGCTACACCTTC
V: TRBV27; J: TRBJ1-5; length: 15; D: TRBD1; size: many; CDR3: CASSPWTGRNQPQHF; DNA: TGTGCCAGCAGTCCATGGACAGGAAGAAATCAGCCCCAGCATTTT
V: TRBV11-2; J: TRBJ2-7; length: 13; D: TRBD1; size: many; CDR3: CASSSGQFYEQYF; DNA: TGTGCCAGCAGCTCGGGACAGTTCTACGAGCAGTACTTC